This T cell receptor beta chain was recovered during a study of shared clonotypes between healthy human individuals. Study as a whole: A donor's plate count was three for CD4 naive and three for CD4 memory; CD8 naive had two and CD8 memory one.

Selected positively for CCR7 and CD45RO-negative, naive CD8 cells excluded terminally differentiated effector memory CD45RA+ cells. The data were produced by immunoSEQ multiplex PCR, yet TCRdb's version contains in-frame clones alone and is incomplete. The table has around 2,100,000 clones, roughly 95% seen once; the top ten hold less than 1.5%. This clonotype was sampled from a man between 18 and 35 years old in good health. What was sequenced was naive CD8+ T cells sorted from blood.

The CDR3 DNA is TGTGCCAGCAGCTTGCGGGGAGCCGGGGAGCTGTTTTTT. Translating it yields CASSLRGAGELFF. This chain joins TRBV11-2 and TRBJ2-2; possibly TRBD2 for D (6 bases). The CDR3 has 13 amino acids. Germline values: CDR1 SGHAT, CDR2 FQNNGV. V was clipped by 3 bases and J by 6 bases, with 8 bases between them.